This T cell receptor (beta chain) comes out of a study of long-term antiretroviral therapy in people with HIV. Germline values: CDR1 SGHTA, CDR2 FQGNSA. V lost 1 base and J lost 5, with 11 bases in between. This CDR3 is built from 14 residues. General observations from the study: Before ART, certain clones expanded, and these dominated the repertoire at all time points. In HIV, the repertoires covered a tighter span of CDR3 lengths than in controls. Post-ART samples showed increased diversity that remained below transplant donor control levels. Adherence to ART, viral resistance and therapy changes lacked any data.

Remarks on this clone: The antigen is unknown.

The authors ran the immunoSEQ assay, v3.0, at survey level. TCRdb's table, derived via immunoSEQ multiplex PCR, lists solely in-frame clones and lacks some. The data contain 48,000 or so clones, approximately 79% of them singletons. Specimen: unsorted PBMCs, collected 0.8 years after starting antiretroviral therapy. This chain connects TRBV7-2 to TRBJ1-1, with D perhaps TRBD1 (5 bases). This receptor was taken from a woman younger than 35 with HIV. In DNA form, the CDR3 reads TGTGCCAGCAGCTTAGGCGGCAAGGGGACTGAAGCTTTCTTT. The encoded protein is CASSLGGKGTEAFF.